This TCR beta chain is drawn from a study of technical replicates of blood from a few donors. This CDR3 is 11 amino acids long. V was trimmed by 4 bases and J by 6 bases, leaving 7 bases between them. Germline V gene data show CDR1 as SQVTM and CDR2 as ANQGSEA. Method: immunoSEQ multiplex PCR; TCRdb's copy keeps in-frame clones and lacks some. The table lists 75,000 to 95,000 clones, 90% to 97% of them singletons. The chain recombines TRBV29-1 with TRBJ2-1; no clear D. The origin of this receptor is a human donor in good health. The sample taken for sequencing was T cells isolated from PBMCs. The CDR3 coding sequence is TGCAGCGTTGGAACACCCAATGAGCAGTTCTTC. Amino acid sequence: CSVGTPNEQFF.